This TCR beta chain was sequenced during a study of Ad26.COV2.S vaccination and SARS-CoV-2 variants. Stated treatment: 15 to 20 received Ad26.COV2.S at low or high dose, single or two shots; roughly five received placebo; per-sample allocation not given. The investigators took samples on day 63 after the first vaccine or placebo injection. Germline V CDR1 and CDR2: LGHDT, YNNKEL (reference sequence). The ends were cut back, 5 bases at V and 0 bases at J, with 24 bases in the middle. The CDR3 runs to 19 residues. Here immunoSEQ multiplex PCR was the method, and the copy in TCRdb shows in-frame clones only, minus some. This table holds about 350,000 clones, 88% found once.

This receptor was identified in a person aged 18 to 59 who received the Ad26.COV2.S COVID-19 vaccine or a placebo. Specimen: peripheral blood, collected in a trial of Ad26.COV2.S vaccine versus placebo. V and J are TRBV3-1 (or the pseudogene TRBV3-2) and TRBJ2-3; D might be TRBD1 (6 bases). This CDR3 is CASSKARTVYWHSTDTQYF. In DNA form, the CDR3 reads TGTGCCAGCAGCAAAGCGAGGACAGTGTATTGGCATAGCACAGATACGCAGTATTTT.